This T cell receptor beta chain was documented in a study of preoperative IRX-2 immunotherapy in early breast cancer. Treatment noted: preoperative locoregional IRX-2 cytokine immunotherapy. Preoperative locoregional IRX-2 cytokine immunotherapy was tested in the phase Ib source study. Clones were sequenced by immunoSEQ multiplex PCR, and TCRdb holds only the in-frame ones, with some missing. The sample has some 42,000 clones, around four fifths seen once. V lost 4 bases and J 4 bases, leaving 11 bases between the germline ends. The CDR3 spans 14 residues. Per germline, CDR1 MNHGY and CDR2 SAAAGT. This TCR derives from a human donor with breast cancer. The chain recombines TRBV6-8 with TRBJ2-1; D is uncertain. The sequenced sample was lymph node tissue, obtained after IRX-2 immunotherapy. The CDR3 here is CASSSATFYNEQFF. The CDR3, as DNA: TGTGCCAGCAGTTCGGCAACCTTTTACAATGAGCAGTTCTTC.